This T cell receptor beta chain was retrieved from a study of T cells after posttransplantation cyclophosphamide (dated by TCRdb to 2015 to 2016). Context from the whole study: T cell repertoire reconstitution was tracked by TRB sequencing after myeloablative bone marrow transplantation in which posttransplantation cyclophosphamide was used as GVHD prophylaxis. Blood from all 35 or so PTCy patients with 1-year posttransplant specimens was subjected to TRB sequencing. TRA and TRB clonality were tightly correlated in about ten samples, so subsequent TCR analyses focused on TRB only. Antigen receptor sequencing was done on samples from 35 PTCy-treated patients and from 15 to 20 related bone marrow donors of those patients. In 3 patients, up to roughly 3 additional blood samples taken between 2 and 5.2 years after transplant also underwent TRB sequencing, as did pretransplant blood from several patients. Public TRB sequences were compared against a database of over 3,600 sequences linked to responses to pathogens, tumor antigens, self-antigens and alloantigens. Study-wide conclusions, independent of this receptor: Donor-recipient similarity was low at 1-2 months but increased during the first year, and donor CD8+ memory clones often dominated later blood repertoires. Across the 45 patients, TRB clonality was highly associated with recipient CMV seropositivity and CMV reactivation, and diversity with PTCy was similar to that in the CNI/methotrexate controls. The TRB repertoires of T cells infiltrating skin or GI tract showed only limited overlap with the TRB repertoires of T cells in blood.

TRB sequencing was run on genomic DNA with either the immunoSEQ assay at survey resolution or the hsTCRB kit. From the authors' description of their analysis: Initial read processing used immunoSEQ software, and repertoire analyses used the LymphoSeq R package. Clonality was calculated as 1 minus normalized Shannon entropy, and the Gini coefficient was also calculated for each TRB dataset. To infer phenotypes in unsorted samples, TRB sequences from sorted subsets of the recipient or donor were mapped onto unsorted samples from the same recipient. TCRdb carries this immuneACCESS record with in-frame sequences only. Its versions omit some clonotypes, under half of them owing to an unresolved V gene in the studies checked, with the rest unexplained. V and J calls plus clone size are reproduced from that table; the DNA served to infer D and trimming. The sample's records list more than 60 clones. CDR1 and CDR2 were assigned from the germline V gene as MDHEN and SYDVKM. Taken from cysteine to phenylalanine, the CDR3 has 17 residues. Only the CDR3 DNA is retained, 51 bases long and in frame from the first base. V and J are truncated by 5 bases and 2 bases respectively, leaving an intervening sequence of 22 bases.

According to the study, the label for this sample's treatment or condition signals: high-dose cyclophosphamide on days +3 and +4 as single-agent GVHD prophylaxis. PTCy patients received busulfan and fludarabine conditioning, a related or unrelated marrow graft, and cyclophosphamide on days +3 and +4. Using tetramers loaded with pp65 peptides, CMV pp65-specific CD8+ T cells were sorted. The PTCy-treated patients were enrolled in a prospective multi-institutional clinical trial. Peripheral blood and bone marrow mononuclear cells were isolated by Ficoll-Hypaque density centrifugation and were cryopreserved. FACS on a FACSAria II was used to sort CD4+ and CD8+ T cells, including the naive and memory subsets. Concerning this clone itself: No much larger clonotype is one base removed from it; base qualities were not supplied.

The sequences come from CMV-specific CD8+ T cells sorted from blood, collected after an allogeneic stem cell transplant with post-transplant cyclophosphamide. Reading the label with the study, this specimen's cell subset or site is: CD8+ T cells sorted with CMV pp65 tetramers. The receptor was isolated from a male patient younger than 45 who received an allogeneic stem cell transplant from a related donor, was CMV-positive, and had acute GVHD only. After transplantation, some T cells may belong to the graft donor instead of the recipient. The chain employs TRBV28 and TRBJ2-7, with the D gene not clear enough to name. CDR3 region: CASSLLNKGSITYEQYF. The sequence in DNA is TGTGCCAGCAGTCTACTCAACAAAGGTAGCATAACCTACGAGCAGTACTTC.